The next 21 T cell receptor beta chains were all read from a single sample in a study of shared clonotypes between healthy human individuals. Generated by immunoSEQ multiplex PCR, the TCRdb table keeps only in-frame clones and is missing some. The sample holds roughly 2,300,000 clones, under 95% seen once. The sample taken for sequencing was naive CD4+ T cells from PBMCs. Subset noted: CD45RA+ positively selected. The receptors were gathered from a man between 18 and 35 years old in good health. Some clones in this sample may be carry-over from other donors' samples.

The CDR3 bases are TGTGCCAGCAGCTTATCACTAGGGCTCGACACCGGGGAGCTGTTTTTT. Its translation: CASSLSLGLDTGELFF. The chain joins TRBV5-6 to TRBJ2-2; a weak D match, TRBD2 (5 bases). The V gene's germline CDR1 is SGHDT and CDR2 YYEEEE. The CDR3 has 16 residues. The ends were cut back, 2 bases at V and 3 bases at J, with 14 bases in the middle.

The chain joins TRBV7-9 to TRBJ1-1, with TRBD1 matching over 7 bases. With V trimmed by 5 bases and J by 6 bases, 9 bases remained unmatched. The CDR3 contains 14 residues. CDR1 is SEHNR, CDR2 FQNEAQ, per germline (reference sequence). In nucleotides, the CDR3 is TGTGCCAGCAGCCTTACAGGGGATGGGGCTGAAGCTTTCTTT. The encoded protein is CASSLTGDGAEAFF.

Points on this clone: The sample carries other DNA sequences with the same CDR3. V gene TRBV19 combines with J gene TRBJ2-6; TRBD1 might be the D (5 bases). V was pared by 3 bases and J by 0 bases, with 6 bases between. The CDR3 sequence is 15 residues long. Germline CDR1 LNHDA, CDR2 SQIVND (reference sequence). CDR3 residues: CASSIRASGANVLTF. Written as DNA, the CDR3 is TGTGCCAGTAGTATCAGGGCCTCTGGGGCCAACGTCCTGACTTTC.

This clone has just a few counts. The chain combines TRBV5-6 with TRBJ1-2, with D possibly being TRBD1 (5 bases). The CDR3 contains 13 residues. The germline V gene has CDR1 SGHDT and CDR2 YYEEEE. Deletions cut 0 bases from V and 5 bases from J, with 8 bases between. CDR3: CASSLGRVYGYTF. CDR3 DNA: TGTGCCAGCAGCTTGGGCAGGGTATATGGCTACACCTTC.

The V call is TRBV25-1, the J call TRBJ1-2, with D unclear. Trimming left V 6 bases short and J 4 bases short, with 15 bases between. This CDR3 contains 14 residues. Germline-derived CDR1 and CDR2 are MGHDK and SYGVNS. The CDR3 region has the DNA TGTGCCAGCAGCGAAAGTGGCAGGAGCTATGGCTACACCTTC. Its translation is CASSESGRSYGYTF.

This chain uses TRBV5-6 with TRBJ2-6, with D perhaps TRBD1 (5 bases). CDR1 SGHDT and CDR2 YYEEEE come from the germline V gene. With 4 bases removed from V and 0 bases from J, the gap between germline ends came to 8 bases. The CDR3 covers 15 residues. The CDR3: CASSQGSSGANVLTF. The CDR3, as DNA: TGTGCCAGCAGCCAGGGTTCCTCTGGGGCCAACGTCCTGACTTTC. Filled out from reference TRBV5-6 and TRBJ2-6, the complete variable domain reads DAGVTQSPTHLIKTRGQQVTLRCSPKSGHDTVSWYQQALGQGPQFIFQYYEEEERQRGNFPDRFSGHQFPNYSSELNVNALLLGDSALYLCASSQGSSGANVLTFGAGSRLTVL.

The chain uses TRBV4-2 and TRBJ2-1; TRBD2 agrees at 10 bases. Unmatched junction bases numbered 11, after V lost 3 bases and J lost 0 bases. The CDR3 loop spans 19 amino acids. CDR1 is LGHNA and CDR2 is YNFKEQ in the germline V gene. In DNA form, the CDR3 reads TGTGCCAGCAGCCACAACCCTTCTAGCGGGAGTACCTCCTACAATGAGCAGTTCTTC. It encodes CASSHNPSSGSTSYNEQFF.

Here the CDR3 DNA reads TGTGCCAGCAGTGAAACGGGTTACTACGAGCAGTACTTC. Its translation is CASSETGYYEQYF. The gene calls are TRBV6-1 and TRBJ2-7; no reliable D call. The germline V gene encodes CDR1 MNHNS and CDR2 SASEGT. V was trimmed by 2 bases and J by 3 bases, leaving 8 bases between them. The CDR3 covers 13 residues.

The chain employs TRBV28 and TRBJ1-4, with D perhaps TRBD1 (6 bases). V was pared by 8 bases and J by 3 bases, with 19 bases between. The germline CDR1 and CDR2 sequences are MDHEN and SYDVKM. There are 16 residues in the CDR3. The CDR3: CASGAYKDRPNEKLFF. CDR3 sequence (DNA): TGTGCCAGCGGGGCTTATAAGGACAGACCTAATGAAAAACTGTTTTTT.

The V call is TRBV5-4, the J call TRBJ2-7; a possible D gene is TRBD2 (5 bases). Germline loops: CDR1 SGHNT, CDR2 YYREEE (reference sequence). This CDR3 spans 13 amino acids. V lost 1 base and J lost 2, with 7 bases in between. The CDR3 coding sequence is TGTGCCAGCAGCTTGAGCGGACCCTACGAGCAGTACTTC. Amino acid sequence: CASSLSGPYEQYF. The full variable domain, with the rest looked up from reference TRBV5-4 and TRBJ2-7, is ETGVTQSPTHLIKTRGQQVTLRCSSQSGHNTVSWYQQALGQGPQFIFQYYREEENGRGNFPPRFSGLQFPNYSSELNVNALELDDSALYLCASSLSGPYEQYFGPGTRLTVT.

CDR3 protein: CASSYAGQPYEQYF. The CDR3 DNA reads TGTGCCAGCAGTTACGCGGGACAGCCCTACGAGCAGTACTTC. The chain links TRBV6-5 to TRBJ2-7; possible D gene TRBD1, 7 bases. This CDR3 comprises 14 residues. V was pared by 2 bases and J by 2 bases, with 10 bases between. Germline CDR1 is MNHEY and CDR2 is SVGAGI.

Comment on this clone: This specimen includes other DNA sequences encoding the same CDR3. The CDR3 DNA sequence: TGTGCCAGCAGCTTAGCAGGGGGCCTCTCCTACGAGCAGTACTTC. It yields the protein CASSLAGGLSYEQYF. This chain links TRBV7-2 with TRBJ2-7, with 7 nucleotides matching TRBD1. Per the germline V gene, CDR1 is SGHTA and CDR2 is FQGNSA. The CDR3 is made up of 15 amino acids. V gave up 0 bases and J gave up 0 bases; unmatched junction bases: 2.

This sequence joins TRBV7-3 and TRBJ2-1, with D possibly being TRBD2 (6 bases). The CDR3 contains 14 residues. Germline V gene lookup returns CDR1 SGHTA and CDR2 FQGTGA. Between the trimmed V and J ends, which lost 3 bases and 9 bases, there was a span of 15 bases. The CDR3 coding sequence is TGTGCCAGCAGCTTGGCGGGGTTGTACGGTGAGCAGTTCTTC. This encodes CASSLAGLYGEQFF.

This chain joins TRBV10-3 and TRBJ1-1; D remains unclear. The V and J ends lost 5 bases and 3 bases respectively, with 13 bases between them. The CDR3 consists of 14 residues. Germline V gives CDR1 ENHRY, CDR2 SYGVKD. The CDR3 sequence is CAISTNQEYTEAFF. In DNA form, the CDR3 reads TGTGCCATCAGTACGAACCAGGAGTACACTGAAGCTTTCTTT.

J is TRBJ1-3 and V is TRBV5-1, with D hard to call. Germline CDR1 is SGHRS and CDR2 is YFSETQ. The CDR3 runs to 14 residues. V was trimmed by 2 bases and J by 4 bases, leaving 10 bases between them. The CDR3 here is CASSFDRVGNTIYF. CDR3 sequence (DNA): TGCGCCAGCAGCTTCGATCGTGTCGGAAACACCATATATTTT. Looking up the rest from reference TRBV5-1 and TRBJ1-3 gives the full variable domain: KAGVTQTPRYLIKTRGQQVTLSCSPISGHRSVSWYQQTPGQGLQFLFEYFSETQRNKGNFPGRFSGRQFSNSRSEMNVSTLELGDSALYLCASSFDRVGNTIYFGEGSWLTVV.

V is TRBV28 and J is TRBJ2-1, with D perhaps TRBD1 (5 bases). Between the trimmed V and J ends, which lost 5 bases and 10 bases, there was a span of 9 bases. CDR3 length: 11 amino acids. CDR1 and CDR2 (germline): MDHEN, SYDVKM. CDR3 region: CASSTRTEQFF. In DNA form, the CDR3 reads TGTGCCAGCAGTACACGGACAGAGCAGTTCTTC.

A few counts support this clone. The rearrangement joins TRBV10-3 to TRBJ1-1, with TRBD1 identical over 7 bases. V was clipped by 11 bases and J by 4 bases; unmatched bases: 10. The germline V gene has CDR1 ENHRY and CDR2 SYGVKD. The CDR3 has 13 amino acids. In DNA form, the CDR3 reads TGTGCCGTCGACAGGGCGGGTGGCACTGAAGCTTTCTTT. Translating gives CAVDRAGGTEAFF.

The chain couples TRBV20-1 to TRBJ1-2; the D is unclear. V lost 7 bases and J 1 base, leaving 7 bases between the germline ends. The CDR3 has 11 amino acids. Germline-derived CDR1 and CDR2 are DFQATT and SNEGSKA (reference sequence). The CDR3 sequence: CSVRSNYGYTF. The DNA of the CDR3 is TGCAGTGTGAGAAGTAACTATGGCTACACCTTC.

The chain combines TRBV5-4 with TRBJ2-3; D is perhaps TRBD1 or TRBD2 (5 bases each). Germline values: CDR1 SGHNT, CDR2 YYREEE (reference sequence). Trimming stripped 4 bases from V and 5 bases from J, with 14 bases between. The CDR3 length is 14 residues. CDR3 in DNA: TGTGCCAGCAGCAAGGGACCTCTAGGAGATACGCAGTATTTT. As protein: CASSKGPLGDTQYF.

The J gene is TRBJ2-3, the V gene TRBV12-5, with TRBD2 matching 10 bases. Germline loops: CDR1 LGHNT, CDR2 FRNRAP. This CDR3 is 17 amino acids long. The junction had 9 bases not matched to a gene; V was cut back by 6 bases and J by 0 bases. The CDR3 protein is CASGRLAGLTSTDTQYF. The CDR3 DNA follows: TGTGCTAGTGGAAGACTAGCGGGCCTCACTAGCACAGATACGCAGTATTTT.

CDR3 loop: CASSPDRHNEQFF. CDR3 DNA: TGTGCCAGCAGCCCCGACAGACACAATGAGCAGTTCTTC. The chain is built from TRBV14 and TRBJ2-1; TRBD1 might be the D (5 bases). Trimming shortened V by 4 bases and J by 5 bases, and 9 bases separated the two germline ends. The germline CDR1 and CDR2 sequences are SGHDN and FVKESK. This CDR3 is built from 13 residues.